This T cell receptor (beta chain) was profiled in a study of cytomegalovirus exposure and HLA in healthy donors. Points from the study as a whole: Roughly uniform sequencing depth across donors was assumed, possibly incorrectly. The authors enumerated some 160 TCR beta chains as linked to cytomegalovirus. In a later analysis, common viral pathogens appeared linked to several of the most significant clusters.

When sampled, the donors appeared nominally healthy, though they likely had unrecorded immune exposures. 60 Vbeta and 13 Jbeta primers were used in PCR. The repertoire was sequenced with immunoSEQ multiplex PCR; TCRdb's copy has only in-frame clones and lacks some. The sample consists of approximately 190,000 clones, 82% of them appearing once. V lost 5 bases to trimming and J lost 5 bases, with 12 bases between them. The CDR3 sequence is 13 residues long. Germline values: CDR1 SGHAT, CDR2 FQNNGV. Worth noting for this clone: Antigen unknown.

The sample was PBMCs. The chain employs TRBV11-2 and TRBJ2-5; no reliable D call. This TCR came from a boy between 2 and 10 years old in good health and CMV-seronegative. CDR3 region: CASSPSVRETQYF. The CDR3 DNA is TGTGCCAGCAGCCCCAGCGTGCGGGAGACCCAGTACTTC. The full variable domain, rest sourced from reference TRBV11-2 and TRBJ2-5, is EAGVAQSPRYKIIEKRQSVAFWCNPISGHATLYWYQQILGQGPKLLIQFQNNGVVDDSQLPKDRFSAERLKGVDSTLKIQPAKLEDSAVYLCASSPSVRETQYFGPGTRLLVL.